Listed here are 7 T cell receptor beta chains from one sample, sequenced in a study of T cells in women clearing cervical HPV infection. The repertoire was sequenced with immunoSEQ multiplex PCR; TCRdb's copy has only in-frame clones and lacks some. This sample's table reports 22,000 or so clones. The sample was blood buffy coat. These receptors originate from a woman aged 18 to 75 with a cervical HPV16 infection that either progressed to CIN3+ or cleared (not recorded which).

Concerning this clone: The read halts 3 residues ahead of the CDR3 end, with the missing end drawn from the germline J gene. V gene TRBV7-6 combines with J gene TRBJ1-1; tentatively, D is TRBD1 (5 bases). V gave up 1 base and J gave up 4 bases, with 7 bases separating them. Germline CDR1 is SGHVS and CDR2 is FNYEAQ. The CDR3 contains 13 residues. The CDR3 loop reads CASSLGQSTEAFF. The DNA read from the CDR3 is TGTGCCAGCAGCTTAGGACAGTCCACTGAA.

In regard to this clone: The missing CDR3 end, 3 residues past where the read stops, is filled in from the germline J gene. This chain connects TRBV30 to TRBJ2-7, with 7 bases matching TRBD1. Germline CDR1 is GTSNPN and CDR2 is SVGIG (reference sequence). There are 15 residues in the CDR3. V gave up 4 bases and J gave up 2 bases; unmatched junction bases: 11. CDR3: CAWKRGTAGPYEQYF. The sequenced part of the CDR3 DNA is TGTGCCTGGAAGAGAGGGACAGCCGGTCCCTACGAG.

Details on this clone: The sequenced fragment ends 3 residues before the CDR3 boundary, so the rest is inferred from the germline J gene. The J gene is TRBJ2-2, the V gene TRBV7-9; 7 bases fit TRBD1. Per the germline V gene, CDR1 is SEHNR and CDR2 is FQNEAQ (reference sequence). After removal of 5 bases from V and 3 bases from J, the junction contained 6 bases not matched to a gene. The CDR3 length is 15 residues. The CDR3 reads CASSARGIDTGELFF. CDR3 bases read: TGTGCCAGCAGCGCCAGGGGGATCGACACCGGGGAG.

In regard to this clone: The read finishes 3 residues shy of the CDR3 end, and the germline J gene is used to complete it. V and J are TRBV5-6 and TRBJ1-5; TRBD1 matches at 12 bases. Germline trimming cut 4 bases from V and 9 bases from J; bases unmatched to any gene: 5. CDR1 is SGHDT, CDR2 YYEEEE, per germline. There are 14 residues in the CDR3. The sequenced part of the CDR3 DNA is TGTGCCAGCAGCGCTTGGGACAGGGGGCTGCCC. Protein product: CASSAWDRGLP. The complete CDR3 reads CASSAWDRGLPQHF.

With respect to this clone: The missing CDR3 end, 3 residues past where the read stops, is filled in from the germline J gene. This chain joins TRBV7-6 and TRBJ2-2, with D possibly matching TRBD1 (5 bases). This CDR3 contains 16 residues. The germline gives CDR1 SGHVS, CDR2 FNYEAQ. CDR3 bases read: TGTGCCAGCAGCCCGTGGCAGGGCGCAACTAATGAAAAG. Translation gives CASSPWQGATNEK. The whole CDR3 protein reads CASSPWQGATNEKLFF.

With respect to this clone: The CDR3 end is not reached by the read, which stops 3 residues before it; the germline J gene fills it in. The chain has TRBV18 and TRBJ2-5; D is unclear. The CDR3 totals 13 residues. Germline V gene sequence: CDR1 KGHSH, CDR2 LQKENI. This CDR3 reads CASSPPLTDTQYF. Partial CDR3 DNA: TGTGCCAGCTCACCACCGCTCACAGATACC.

A note on this clone: The junction departs from germline at one end; a sequencing error may be responsible. The CDR3 is cut off 3 residues early in the read; its end comes from the germline J gene. V is TRBV6-2 or TRBV6-3 and J is TRBJ2-1; 8 bases line up with TRBD2. Per the germline V gene, CDR1 is MNHEY and CDR2 is SVGEGT. This CDR3 comprises 15 residues. Incomplete CDR3 DNA: TGTGCCGGCAGAAAAACTAGCGGTATATACAATGAG. This sequence encodes CAGRKTSGIYNE. The whole CDR3 is CAGRKTSGIYNEQFF.